A selection of T cell receptor beta chains follows, all from one sample in a study of blood T cells in healthy people across ages. TCRdb reanalysed the 5' RACE reads using MiXCR and keeps one entry per CDR3 protein. The data show 850,000 to 1,100,000 distinct CDR3 sequences, 30% to 40% seen once. The specimen sequenced was blood. Receptors originate from a man between 18 and 35 years old in good health. CDR3s include the opening cysteine and the closing phenylalanine or tryptophan. Fields, in order: V gene, D gene, J gene, clone size, CDR3 DNA, CDR3 protein. D genes are given only for firm matches. Where a row states a size, it is once, few, many or the class of an expanded clone; other rows omit it.

TRBV4-2	.	TRBJ1-4	few	TGTGCCAGCAGCCAGCGGACGGATAATGAAAAACTGTTTTTT	CASSQRTDNEKLFF
TRBV9	TRBD1	TRBJ2-2	once	TGTGCCAGCAGCCCTCGGACAGGGGAGAACACCGGGGAGCTGTTTTTT	CASSPRTGENTGELFF
TRBV7-8	.	TRBJ1-5	.	TGTGCCAGCAGCTCCGGCAGGGTTCGCAATCAGCCCCAGCATTTT	CASSSGRVRNQPQHF
TRBV5-1	TRBD1	TRBJ2-5	.	TGCACCAGCAGTTTACAGGGGGCCCAAGAGACCCAGTACTTC	CTSSLQGAQETQYF
TRBV5-6	.	TRBJ1-5	once	TGTGCCAGCAGCTCATACAGGGTGTTTGGCAATCAGCCCCAGCATTTT	CASSSYRVFGNQPQHF
TRBV7-2	.	TRBJ1-2	few	TGTGCCAGCAGCTTATCTAGGGCCCAGTTTAACTATGGCTACACCTTC	CASSLSRAQFNYGYTF
TRBV20-1	TRBD1	TRBJ1-6	.	TGCAGTGCTAGAGATCTGACAGGGAGCTCCTATAATTCACCCCTCCACTTT	CSARDLTGSSYNSPLHF
TRBV19	TRBD1	TRBJ2-3	.	TGCGCCAGTAGGCTACGACAGGGGAGCACAGATACGCAGTATTTT	CASRLRQGSTDTQYF
TRBV7-2	.	TRBJ2-3	.	TGTGCCAGCAGCTTAGGGGGCCGACTTCTCCCATATACGCAGTATTTT	CASSLGGRLLPYTQYF
TRBV11-2	TRBD1	TRBJ1-1	.	TGTGCCAGCAGCTCGCCGGGACAGGGACTCTTTAAGGCTTTCTTT	CASSSPGQGLFKAFF
TRBV7-6	.	TRBJ1-4	few	TGTGCCAGCAGCCCGCGTCCTTTCGTCGGTGAAAAACTGTTTTTT	CASSPRPFVGEKLFF
TRBV10-3	.	TRBJ2-7	few	TGTGCCATCAGTGATCACTACGAGCAGTACTTC	CAISDHYEQYF
TRBV7-2	.	TRBJ1-5	.	TGTGCCAGCAGTCCTGGTTTTGGGGGATATAGCAATCAGCCCCAGCATTTT	CASSPGFGGYSNQPQHF
TRBV14	.	TRBJ2-1	.	TGTGCCAGCAGCCAAGAGTTCGGGATCGATGAGCAGTTCTTC	CASSQEFGIDEQFF
TRBV5-1	.	TRBJ2-3	.	TGCGCCAGCAGTTCCCCGACGGGAGATACGCAGTATTTT	CASSSPTGDTQYF
TRBV6-1	TRBD1	TRBJ1-4	.	TGTGCCAGCAAAGGGGGCCGAGCGGCAACTAATGAAAAACTGTTTTTT	CASKGGRAATNEKLFF
TRBV4-3	.	TRBJ2-7	.	TGCGCCAGCAACCAATGGCGGACGAGCTCCTACGAGCAGTACTTC	CASNQWRTSSYEQYF
TRBV12-5	TRBD1	TRBJ2-3	.	TGTGCTAGTGTTCCGACAGGGGGAGAGTACACAGATACGCAGTATTTT	CASVPTGGEYTDTQYF
TRBV6-1	.	TRBJ2-1	few	TGTGCCAGCAGCTTTGCACTCTACAATGAGCAGTTCTTC	CASSFALYNEQFF
TRBV27	.	TRBJ2-1	.	TGTGCCAGCAGTCGCAACATGGGCCCCCCCTACAATGAGCAGTTCTTC	CASSRNMGPPYNEQFF
TRBV20-1	.	TRBJ2-4	few	TGCAGTGCTAGGTTCGGACCAGAAGCCAAAAACATTCAGTACTTC	CSARFGPEAKNIQYF
TRBV7-2	.	TRBJ2-5	.	TGTGCCAGCAGCTTAGCTTCAGGGTTGGGGAATGAGCAGTACTTC	CASSLASGLGNEQYF
TRBV7-2	.	TRBJ2-3	.	TGTGCCAGCAGCGAACTAGTGGGGACTGCAGATACGCAGTATTTT	CASSELVGTADTQYF
TRBV20-1	TRBD2	TRBJ2-5	.	TGCAGTGCTTCCGGGACTGGCGGGGGTGCCTACAATGAGCAGTACTTC	CSASGTGGGAYNEQYF
TRBV28	TRBD1	TRBJ1-2	.	TGTGCCAGCAGTTCTACAGGGGGCCGATTCTATGGCCACACCTTC	CASSSTGGRFYGHTF
TRBV24-1	.	TRBJ1-2	.	TGTGCCACCAGTGGGGACTCTTACTATGGCTACACCTTC	CATSGDSYYGYTF
TRBV5-1	.	TRBJ1-4	.	TGCGCCAGCAGCAGGGGGGATCGGACGGCTAATGAAAAACTGTTTTTT	CASSRGDRTANEKLFF
TRBV6-2/TRBV6-3	.	TRBJ1-1	.	TGTGCCAGCAGCCTTACCGCCCGCCGGGGCACTGAAGCTTTCTTT	CASSLTARRGTEAFF
TRBV12-3/TRBV12-4	.	TRBJ1-1	.	TGTGCCAGCAGTTCCCTGGGAGATGAAGCTTTCTTT	CASSSLGDEAFF
TRBV7-2	.	TRBJ2-7	.	TGTGCCAGCAGCTTACGGGATTGGGACGAGCAGTACTTC	CASSLRDWDEQYF
TRBV19	.	TRBJ1-1	.	TGTGCCAGTACCAGAGGGGGGCTAAACACTGAAGCCTTCTTT	CASTRGGLNTEAFF
TRBV6-1	.	TRBJ1-1	.	TGTGCCAGCAGTGACGGGCCGGAGAACACTGAAGCTTTCTTT	CASSDGPENTEAFF
TRBV2	.	TRBJ1-2	few	TGTGCCAGCAGTGCCCTCCCAACAGGGCTACAGAACTATGGCTACACCTTC	CASSALPTGLQNYGYTF
TRBV12-3/TRBV12-4	.	TRBJ1-2	few	TGTGCCAGCATAGGGAACGGACCTTACTATGGCTACACCTTC	CASIGNGPYYGYTF
TRBV20-1	.	TRBJ1-2	few	TGCAGTGCTAGGGGCCTCTATGGCTACACCTTC	CSARGLYGYTF
TRBV15	.	TRBJ1-2	.	TGTGCCACCAGCAGAGATCGGGCTCGTACTAACTATGGCTACACCTTC	CATSRDRARTNYGYTF
TRBV20-1	.	TRBJ2-1	few	TGCAGTGCTATTGCTAGCGTCGGGGATGAGCAGTTCTTC	CSAIASVGDEQFF
TRBV3-1	.	TRBJ2-7	.	TGTGCCAGCAGCCCCCTTCCATCGTACGAGCAGTACTTC	CASSPLPSYEQYF
TRBV4-3	.	TRBJ2-7	few	TGCGCCAGCAGCCAAGATGGGTTAGAATACAATGAGCAGTACTTC	CASSQDGLEYNEQYF
TRBV11-1	.	TRBJ2-3	.	TGTGCCAGCAGCTTAGAATTGTGGGGGCTCCGGACAGATACGCAGTATTTT	CASSLELWGLRTDTQYF
TRBV28	TRBD1	TRBJ1-5	once	TGTGCCAGCAGAAGACAGGGGGCGAGTGCGGATCAGCCCCAGCATTTT	CASRRQGASADQPQHF
TRBV20-1	TRBD1	TRBJ1-5	once	TGCAGTGCTAGTCCCGGGACAGGCAATCGGCCCCAGCATTTT	CSASPGTGNRPQHF
TRBV4-1	TRBD2	TRBJ2-4	.	TGCGCCAGCAGCCACCCGACTAGCGGCAAAAACATTCAGTACTTC	CASSHPTSGKNIQYF
TRBV4-3	.	TRBJ1-2	many	TGCGCCAGCAGCCAAGATCAGACAGGTTGGAACTACACCTTC	CASSQDQTGWNYTF
TRBV20-1	.	TRBJ2-1	few	TGCAGTGCCGAATCGGATGGCAATGAGCAGTTCTTC	CSAESDGNEQFF
TRBV27	TRBD1	TRBJ1-2	once	TGTGCCAGCAGTCTGTTAAAGGGACAGACCTATGGCTACACCTTC	CASSLLKGQTYGYTF
TRBV6-6	TRBD1	TRBJ1-5	.	TGTGCCAGCAGTCGCACAGGGGACAATCAGCCCCAGCATTTT	CASSRTGDNQPQHF